The 10 T cell receptor beta chains presented below share a single source sample, sequenced in a study of cytomegalovirus exposure and HLA in healthy donors. Vbeta (60) and Jbeta (13) primers were used in the PCR. Assay: immunoSEQ multiplex PCR; the TCRdb copy retains only in-frame clones and omits some. The sample consists of roughly 160,000 clones, around 72% of them appearing once. The sample taken for sequencing was PBMCs. The receptors derive from a woman in her forties or fifties in good health and CMV-seropositive.

The chain recombines TRBV2 with TRBJ2-3, with D possibly being TRBD2 (6 bases). Trimming left V 7 bases short and J 7 bases short, with 21 bases between. Germline CDR1 reads SNHLY; CDR2 reads FYNNEI. The CDR3 has 15 amino acids. CDR3 loop: CASNPGVAEGNTQYF. The CDR3 bases are TGTGCCAGCAACCCGGGTGTAGCGGAAGGGAATACGCAGTATTTT.

This clone was seen a handful of times. J is TRBJ1-1 and V is TRBV7-9, with D perhaps matching TRBD1 (5 bases). Germline V gives CDR1 SEHNR, CDR2 FQNEAQ (reference sequence). V lost 4 bases, J lost 2 bases, and 17 bases lay in between. CDR3 length: 16 amino acids. This chain's CDR3 is CASSSLQAGPNTEAFF. In DNA form, the CDR3 reads TGTGCCAGCAGCTCTCTCCAGGCAGGGCCCAACACTGAAGCTTTCTTT.

The V and J genes are TRBV5-1 and TRBJ2-5; D perhaps matches TRBD1 (6 bases). The CDR3 consists of 14 residues. Between the trimmed V and J ends, which lost 2 bases and 1 base, there was a span of 9 bases. Germline V gene sequence: CDR1 SGHRS, CDR2 YFSETQ. CDR3 in DNA: TGCGCCAGCAGCTTAATGGGGGCCCAAGAGACCCAGTACTTC. Protein product: CASSLMGAQETQYF.

The gene calls are TRBV28 and TRBJ1-3; D gene unclear. V was cut by 8 bases and J by 1 base, with 12 bases left in between. Germline CDR1 reads MDHEN; CDR2 reads SYDVKM. The CDR3 extends over 14 amino acids. The CDR3 spells CASGEGGSGNTIYF. The CDR3 bases are TGTGCCAGCGGGGAGGGAGGGTCTGGAAACACCATATATTTT.

This clone was counted between two and nine times. The rearrangement joins TRBV12-5 to TRBJ2-7; D call uncertain. This CDR3 region has 11 residues. The V and J ends lost 5 bases and 7 bases respectively, with 9 bases between them. Germline-derived CDR1 and CDR2 are LGHNT and FRNRAP. CDR3 amino acids: CASGPLGEQYF. CDR3 sequence (DNA): TGTGCTAGTGGTCCCCTAGGAGAGCAGTACTTC.

The chain is built from TRBV4-1 and TRBJ1-3, with no clear D. Trimming removed 0 bases from V and 0 bases from J, with 6 bases in between. The CDR3 sequence is 15 residues long. Germline assignment: CDR1 MGHRA and CDR2 YSYEKL. DNA of the CDR3: TGCGCCAGCAGCCAAGAACAGTTCTCTGGAAACACCATATATTTT. This sequence encodes CASSQEQFSGNTIYF.

This clone was recorded a few times. Its ends do not fully match the called genes, so a read error is possible. The chain uses TRBV2 and TRBJ2-4, with TRBD1 matching 9 bases. Germline V gene data show CDR1 as SNHLY and CDR2 as FYNNEI. This CDR3 spans 14 amino acids. CDR3 in amino acids: CASGRQGGGNSQYF. CDR3 bases: TGTGCCAGCGGGCGACAGGGGGGTGGGAACAGTCAGTACTTC.

CDR3 loop: CASSYRGDGEQYF. In DNA form, the CDR3 reads TGTGCCAGCAGTTATCGCGGGGATGGCGAGCAGTACTTC. This chain joins TRBV6-5 and TRBJ2-7, with D possibly being TRBD2 (6 bases). V was trimmed by 3 bases and J by 6 bases, leaving 12 bases between them. The CDR3 is made up of 13 amino acids. Germline V gene data show CDR1 as MNHEY and CDR2 as SVGAGI.

This clone turned up a few times. The V gene is TRBV4-1, the J gene TRBJ1-1, with a weak D call TRBD1 (5 bases). The germline CDR1 and CDR2 sequences are MGHRA and YSYEKL. This CDR3 has 15 residues. V lost 0 bases, J lost 3 bases, and 11 bases lay in between. CDR3 sequence: CASSQEERGYTEAFF. CDR3 DNA sequence: TGCGCCAGCAGCCAAGAGGAGCGGGGGTACACTGAAGCTTTCTTT.

The rearrangement uses TRBV30 and TRBJ2-7; unclear D gene. Trimming took off 0 bases at V and 6 bases at J, with 12 bases between the two ends. The CDR3 spans 13 residues. Germline CDR1 reads GTSNPN; CDR2 reads SVGIG (reference sequence). The CDR3 protein is CAWSVQQWAEQYF. The CDR3 coding sequence is TGTGCCTGGAGTGTACAACAGTGGGCCGAGCAGTACTTC.